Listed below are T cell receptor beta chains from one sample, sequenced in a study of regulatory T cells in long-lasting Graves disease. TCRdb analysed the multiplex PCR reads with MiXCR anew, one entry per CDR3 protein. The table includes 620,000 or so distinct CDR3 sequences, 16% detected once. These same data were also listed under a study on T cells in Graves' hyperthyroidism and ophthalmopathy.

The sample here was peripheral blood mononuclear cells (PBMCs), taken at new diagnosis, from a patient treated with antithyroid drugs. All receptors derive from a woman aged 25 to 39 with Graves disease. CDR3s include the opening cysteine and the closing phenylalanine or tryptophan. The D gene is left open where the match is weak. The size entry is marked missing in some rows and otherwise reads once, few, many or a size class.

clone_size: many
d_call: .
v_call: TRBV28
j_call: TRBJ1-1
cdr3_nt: TGTGCCAGCAGTTTGAGGGGCGCGCGACGCAGAGGGACTGAAGCTTTCTTT
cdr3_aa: CASSLRGARRRGTEAFF

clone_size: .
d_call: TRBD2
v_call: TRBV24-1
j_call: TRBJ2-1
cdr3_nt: TGTGCCACCAGTGATCCCGGGACTAGCGGCCCCCTAGGGAATGAGCAGTTCTTC
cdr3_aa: CATSDPGTSGPLGNEQFF

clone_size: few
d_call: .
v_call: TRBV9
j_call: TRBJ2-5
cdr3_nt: TGTGCCAGCAGCGTAGCTGCCAGCGGGTCGAAGGAGACCCAGTACTTC
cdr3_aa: CASSVAASGSKETQYF

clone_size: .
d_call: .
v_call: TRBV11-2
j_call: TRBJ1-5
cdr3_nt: TGTGCCAGCAGCCACTCGGCGGATCAGCCCCAGCATTTT
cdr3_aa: CASSHSADQPQHF

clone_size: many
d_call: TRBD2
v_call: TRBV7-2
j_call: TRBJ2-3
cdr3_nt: TGTGCCAGCAGCTTATCGCCCCCTACTACTAGCGGGAGAACGGATACGCAGTATTTT
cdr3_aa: CASSLSPPTTSGRTDTQYF

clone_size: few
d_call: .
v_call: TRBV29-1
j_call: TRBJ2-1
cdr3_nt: TGCAGCGCCCTTTTGTGGGGGGCGGCGGGGTACAATGAGCAGTTCTTC
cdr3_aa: CSALLWGAAGYNEQFF

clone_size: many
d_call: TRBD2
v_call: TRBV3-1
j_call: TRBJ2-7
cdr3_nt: TGTGCCAGCTCCTCGGGGGGATCAGGCGAGCAGTACTTC
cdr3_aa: CASSSGGSGEQYF

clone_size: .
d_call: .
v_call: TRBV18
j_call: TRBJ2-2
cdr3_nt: TGTGCCAGCTCAACGAACAGGGAAACCGGGGAGCTGTTTTTT
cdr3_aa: CASSTNRETGELFF

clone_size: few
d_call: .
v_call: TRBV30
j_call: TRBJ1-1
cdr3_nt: TGTGCCTGGAGTGTAGAGGGGTGGGGGGACACTGAAGCTTTCTTT
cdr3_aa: CAWSVEGWGDTEAFF

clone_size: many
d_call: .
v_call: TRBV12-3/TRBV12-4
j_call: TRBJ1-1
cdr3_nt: TGTGCCAGCAGTCCCAGGAGGAGGATGAACACTGAAGCTTTCTTT
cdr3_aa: CASSPRRRMNTEAFF

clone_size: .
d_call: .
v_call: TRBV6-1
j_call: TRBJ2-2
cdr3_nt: TGTGCCAGCAACCCCTACACGGGGGCCGGGGAGCTGTTTTTT
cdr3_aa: CASNPYTGAGELFF

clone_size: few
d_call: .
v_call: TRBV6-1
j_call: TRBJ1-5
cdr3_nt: TGTGCCAGCATGAGGATGCGGGGCAATCAGCCCCAGCATTTT
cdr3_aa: CASMRMRGNQPQHF

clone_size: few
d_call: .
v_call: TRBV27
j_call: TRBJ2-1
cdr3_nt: TGTGCCAGCAGTGCGAGGGTCTCCTACAATGAGCAGTTCTTC
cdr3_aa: CASSARVSYNEQFF

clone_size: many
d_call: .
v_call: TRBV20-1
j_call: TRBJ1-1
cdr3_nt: TGCAGTGCTAGAGATTTGGCAGGAGATTACACTGAAGCTTTCTTT
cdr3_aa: CSARDLAGDYTEAFF

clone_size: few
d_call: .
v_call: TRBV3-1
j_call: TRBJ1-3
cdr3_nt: TGTGCCAGCAGGGGAGGATCGGGCACCATATATTTT
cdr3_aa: CASRGGSGTIYF

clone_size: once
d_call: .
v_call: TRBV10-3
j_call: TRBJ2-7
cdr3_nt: TGTGCCATCAGTGACGATCTACCGGGCTACGAGCAGTACTTC
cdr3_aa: CAISDDLPGYEQYF

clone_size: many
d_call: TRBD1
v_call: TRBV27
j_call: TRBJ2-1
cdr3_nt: TGTGCCAGCAGTTCCCCCGGGACAGGGGGGAAGCAGTTCTTC
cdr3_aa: CASSSPGTGGKQFF

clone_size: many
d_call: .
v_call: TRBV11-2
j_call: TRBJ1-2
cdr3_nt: TGTGCCAGCAGCTTCACCCATACCCAGGGGCGCTATGGCTACACCTTC
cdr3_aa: CASSFTHTQGRYGYTF

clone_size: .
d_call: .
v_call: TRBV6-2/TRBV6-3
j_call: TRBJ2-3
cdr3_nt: TGTGCCAGCAGTAGAGCCCCACTGGGGGCGGAGGTAGATACGCAGTATTTT
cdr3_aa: CASSRAPLGAEVDTQYF

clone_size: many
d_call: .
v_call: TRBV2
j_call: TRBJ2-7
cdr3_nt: TGTGCCAGCAGTCGCTACAGCGGCCCCTCCTACGAGCAGTACTTC
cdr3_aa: CASSRYSGPSYEQYF